Below, 17 T cell receptor beta chains from the same sample are listed, as sequenced in a study of memory CD4+ T cells and cytomegalovirus serostatus. Data came from immunoSEQ multiplex PCR; TCRdb stores just in-frame clones and leaves some out. The sample contains around 45,000 clones, around 76% of which appear only once. The sort gate was single viable CD3+CD4+CD8-CD45RO+ cells for memory CD4+ T cells. The specimen was memory CD4+ T cells from blood. All receptors derive from an adult in good health and CMV-seronegative.

This rearrangement joins TRBV6-1 to TRBJ2-7, with D perhaps matching TRBD2 (5 bases). V dropped 5 bases and J dropped 10 bases, with 24 bases sitting between them. CDR1 is MNHNS and CDR2 is SASEGT in the germline V gene. The length of the CDR3 is 15 residues. The DNA for the CDR3 is TGTGCCAGCAGTCCCCCTCGTTCGGGATCAGCAGGCCAGTACTTC. Its translation: CASSPPRSGSAGQYF.

This clone was detected a few times. The chain links TRBV30 to TRBJ1-1; no clear D gene. With 0 bases removed from V and 6 bases from J, the gap between germline ends came to 5 bases. The CDR3 is made up of 11 amino acids. The V gene's germline CDR1 is GTSNPN and CDR2 SVGIG (reference sequence). The CDR3: CAWSVFSEAFF. The CDR3 bases are TGTGCCTGGAGTGTCTTTTCTGAAGCTTTCTTT.

The chain carries TRBV6-4 and TRBJ1-4, with a weak D call TRBD1 (5 bases). V was pared by 6 bases and J by 3 bases, with 14 bases between. Germline-derived CDR1 and CDR2 are MRHNA and SNTAGT. The CDR3 extends over 15 amino acids. CDR3 coding DNA: TGTGCCAGCAGGAAGGAGGCAGGGCCTAATGAAAAACTGTTTTTT. As protein: CASRKEAGPNEKLFF.

Turning to this clone: At one end, the junction sequence differs from germline, possibly due to a read error. The CDR3 reads CASSPTTYNEQFF. DNA of the CDR3: TGTGCTAGCAGCCCCACCACTTACAATGAGCAGTTCTTC. This chain uses TRBV7-7 with TRBJ2-1, with D unclear. Per germline, CDR1 SSHAT and CDR2 FNYEAQ (reference sequence). The CDR3 covers 13 residues.

V gene TRBV9 combines with J gene TRBJ2-1; either TRBD1 or TRBD2 may supply D (5 bases each). Germline CDR1 is SGDLS and CDR2 is YYNGEE. The V end was cut by 3 bases, the J end by 6 bases, with 16 bases between. This CDR3 is built from 15 residues. CDR3 in DNA: TGTGCCAGCAGCGAGGGACCGTCTCCCACCAATGAGCAGTTCTTC. It is translated as CASSEGPSPTNEQFF.

The chain recombines TRBV28 with TRBJ1-2, with D uncertain. Germline assignment: CDR1 MDHEN and CDR2 SYDVKM. V lost 5 bases and J lost 0, with 4 bases in between. CDR3 length: 12 amino acids. The CDR3 DNA sequence: TGTGCCAGCAGTCCCCCTAACTATGGCTACACCTTC. Its translation is CASSPPNYGYTF.

This chain connects TRBV5-1 to TRBJ2-5; no definite D call. Trimming shortened V by 0 bases and J by 7 bases, and 10 bases separated the two germline ends. This CDR3 comprises 13 residues. CDR1 SGHRS and CDR2 YFSETQ come from the germline V gene. As DNA, the CDR3 is TGCGCCAGCAGCTTGGATGGGTGGGGGACCCAGTACTTC. Translation gives CASSLDGWGTQYF.

The rearrangement uses TRBV7-9 and TRBJ2-5; a possible D gene is TRBD1 (6 bases). V was clipped by 5 bases and J by 5 bases, with 12 bases between them. CDR3 size: 13 residues. CDR1 is SEHNR and CDR2 is FQNEAQ in the germline V gene (reference sequence). The chain's CDR3 is CASSQTGSETQYF. The CDR3 DNA reads TGTGCCAGCAGCCAGACAGGTAGCGAGACCCAGTACTTC.

This clone was picked up a small number of times. The rearrangement joins TRBV10-3 to TRBJ2-6, with D uncertain. Germline assignment: CDR1 ENHRY and CDR2 SYGVKD. The CDR3 is 19 residues long. Trimming took off 3 bases at V and 0 bases at J, with 18 bases between the two ends. The CDR3 DNA follows: TGTGCCATCAGTGATCCTCCGAGGCCTCCATCCTCTGGGGCCAACGTCCTGACTTTC. Amino acid sequence: CAISDPPRPPSSGANVLTF.

The chain links TRBV9 to TRBJ1-2; D possibly corresponds to TRBD1 (6 bases). CDR3 length: 14 residues. V lost 4 bases to trimming and J lost 2 bases, with 12 bases between them. From germline, CDR1 is SGDLS and CDR2 YYNGEE. Here the CDR3 reads CASSPRGANYGYTF. CDR3 DNA sequence: TGTGCCAGCAGCCCCCGGGGGGCGAACTATGGCTACACCTTC.

The V call is TRBV7-9, the J call TRBJ1-5; possibly TRBD1 for D (5 bases). Trimming removed 1 base from V and 7 bases from J, with 11 bases in between. The CDR3 contains 14 residues. Germline CDR1 and CDR2: SEHNR and FQNEAQ (reference sequence). CDR3 protein: CASSLGGSGQPQHF. The CDR3 nucleotides read TGTGCCAGCAGCTTAGGGGGTTCAGGGCAGCCCCAGCATTTT.

This chain connects TRBV6-1 to TRBJ1-1; 10 bases line up with TRBD1. The CDR3 consists of 14 residues. J lost 4 bases, V lost 4 bases, and 3 bases had no gene match. Germline loops: CDR1 MNHNS, CDR2 SASEGT. The DNA for the CDR3 is TGTGCCAGCAGTGGGACAGGGGGGTTCACTGAAGCTTTCTTT. Translated: CASSGTGGFTEAFF.

V and J are TRBV28 and TRBJ2-2; D not resolved. V shed 2 bases and J shed 4 bases, with 5 bases lying between them. CDR1 is MDHEN and CDR2 is SYDVKM in the germline V gene. CDR3 size: 13 residues. CDR3 residues: CASSLSGTGELFF. DNA of the CDR3: TGTGCCAGCAGTTTAAGTGGCACCGGGGAGCTGTTTTTT.

The V and J genes are TRBV30 and TRBJ1-6; possible D gene TRBD1, 6 bases. The CDR3 covers 16 residues. Trimming took off 0 bases at V and 5 bases at J, with 14 bases between the two ends. From germline, CDR1 is GTSNPN and CDR2 SVGIG (reference sequence). The CDR3 DNA follows: TGTGCCTGGAGTGTCCCCAGGACAGCCAATAATTCACCCCTCCACTTT. This translates into CAWSVPRTANNSPLHF.

This chain connects TRBV11-3 to TRBJ2-7; the D call may be TRBD1 or TRBD2 (5 bases each). The germline gives CDR1 SGHNT, CDR2 YENEEA. The V and J ends lost 5 bases and 7 bases respectively, with 24 bases between them. The CDR3 contains 16 residues. The CDR3 nucleotides read TGTGCCAGCAGCCTCTTCTCTAGGGACCTACACCAGGAGCAGTACTTC. Translated, it gives CASSLFSRDLHQEQYF. Combining the CDR3 with reference TRBV11-3 and TRBJ2-7 gives the whole variable domain EAGVVQSPRYKIIEKKQPVAFWCNPISGHNTLYWYLQNLGQGPELLIRYENEEAVDDSQLPKDRFSAERLKGVDSTLKIQPAELGDSAVYLCASSLFSRDLHQEQYFGPGTRLTVT.

This chain joins TRBV2 and TRBJ2-1, with a tentative D call TRBD2 (5 bases). Trimming left V 4 bases short and J 0 bases short, with 10 bases between. Germline CDR1 is SNHLY and CDR2 is FYNNEI. The CDR3 covers 15 residues. This chain's CDR3 is CASSGGLPSYNEQFF. CDR3 nucleotides: TGTGCCAGCAGTGGAGGGTTACCCTCCTACAATGAGCAGTTCTTC.

The chain links TRBV11-3 to TRBJ1-1; D remains ambiguous. The CDR3 has 15 amino acids. The V end lost 2 bases, the J end lost 1 base, and 11 bases lay between the germline ends. From germline, CDR1 is SGHNT and CDR2 YENEEA. In DNA form, the CDR3 reads TGTGCCAGCAGCTTATTAGCAGGTGCGAACACTGAAGCTTTCTTT. This sequence encodes CASSLLAGANTEAFF.